This T cell receptor beta chain comes out of a study of cytomegalovirus exposure and HLA in healthy donors. Study conclusions and caveats: Cytomegalovirus status was reportedly diagnosed by the classifier with high sensitivity and specificity.

On this clone: The target antigen is unknown.

The PCR employed 60 Vbeta primers together with 13 Jbeta primers. The table came from immunoSEQ multiplex PCR; TCRdb's copy has only in-frame clones and leaves some out. The table has 100,000 to 150,000 clones, about 82% seen once. V lost 6 bases and J lost 10; bases outside the gene matches: 11. From germline, CDR1 is SNHLY and CDR2 FYNNEI. The CDR3 is 14 residues long. The J gene is TRBJ1-4, the V gene TRBV2, with 7 bases lining up with TRBD1. Specimen: PBMCs. This receptor was taken from a man aged 25-45 years in good health and CMV-seronegative. The CDR3 region has the DNA TGTGCCAGCAGCATCCAACAGGGGTTCGGAAAACTGTTTTTT. Protein: CASSIQQGFGKLFF.